This T cell receptor beta chain was recorded in a study of beta chain features in type 1 diabetes. This clone was detected only a few times. Its antigen is unidentified. V was shortened by 3 bases and J by 2 bases, with 15 bases between the two germline ends. CDR3 length equals 16 residues. Germline V lookup: CDR1 SGHVS, CDR2 FQNEAQ. Expressed TCRB transcripts were sequenced because the entire RNA isolate underwent reverse transcription. Data came from immunoSEQ multiplex PCR; TCRdb stores just in-frame clones and leaves some out. The table lists about 900,000 clones, about 17% of them singletons. Findings of the study overall: Among all four CD4+ subsets, Type 1 diabetes patients had TCRB CDR3s that were moderately but significantly shorter.

The chain combines TRBV7-8 with TRBJ2-3, with D tentatively TRBD2 (5 bases). Sequencing used naive CD4+ T cells from blood. This sequence originates from a woman between 18 and 29 years old in good health. As DNA, the CDR3 is TGTGCCAGCAGCTTCCCCGGGGTTCATTCCACAGATACGCAGTATTTT. Protein: CASSFPGVHSTDTQYF.